What follows is one T cell receptor (beta chain) and its context. The CDR3 spans 12 residues. The germline CDR1 and CDR2 sequences are SNHLY and FYNNEI. Unmatched junction bases numbered 6, after V lost 10 bases and J lost 6 bases. This sample was taken from a study of shared clonotypes between healthy human individuals. Across the study: Donors consisted of a couple of women and a few men between 18 and 49.

Sequenced by immunoSEQ multiplex PCR; TCRdb stores in-frame clones only, minus some. The table includes roughly 2.5 million clones, approximately 92% detected once. Sequencing input: naive CD4+ T cells sorted from blood. The subset denotes: CD45RA+ positively selected. The clonotype was recovered from a man between 18 and 35 years old in good health. This sequence joins TRBV2 and TRBJ2-3, with 8 bases matching TRBD2. CDR3 sequence (DNA): TGTGCCATCCGACTAGCGTCGGATACGCAGTATTTT. This translates into CAIRLASDTQYF.